The entry that follows covers one TCR beta chain sequence. At one end, the junction sequence differs from germline, possibly due to a read error. The sample has other DNA sequences that encode this CDR3 too. CDR1 SNHLY and CDR2 FYNNEI come from the germline V gene. The CDR3 extends over 16 amino acids. The data were obtained in a study of blood T cell repertoires in COVID-19. Study background: The United States, Italy and Spain supplied acute and convalescent COVID-19 samples. PBMCs, B-cell-depleted T cells, or T cells were the source of the cDNA or gDNA that made up the material.

Original handling: Using reference gene primer amplification, nucleated cell counts were estimated. Assay used: immunoSEQ multiplex PCR; TCRdb lists only in-frame clones, some missing. V and J calls and clone size come straight from that table; D and trimming were deduced from the DNA. The sample yields tens of thousands of clones, about 77% seen once. This receptor was taken from a human donor in a cohort sampled during active COVID-19. J is TRBJ2-1 and V is TRBV2, with TRBD2 identical over 8 bases. The sequenced sample was peripheral blood. CDR3 coding DNA: TGTGCCAGCAGACCCACCAGCGGGGGCTCCTATAATGAGCAGTTCTTC. It codes for CASRPTSGGSYNEQFF. The entire variable domain, with the rest obtained from reference TRBV2 and TRBJ2-1, is as follows: EPEVTQTPSHQVTQMGQEVILRCVPISNHLYFYWYRQILGQKVEFLVSFYNNEISEKSEIFDDQFSVERPDGSNFTLKIRSTKLEDSAMYFCASRPTSGGSYNEQFFGPGTRLTVL.